These 7 T cell receptor beta chains were all obtained from the same sample, sequenced in a study of CD4 and CD8 cells across lung adenocarcinoma regions. Using its own MiXCR run on the PCR reads, TCRdb lists one record per CDR3 protein. Of 7,500 or so distinct CDR3 sequences listed, approximately 51% are singletons. The sequencing sample was made of CD8+ T cells from the center of a lung tumor. The origin of the receptors is a male donor with lung adenocarcinoma. The CD4 and CD8 labels of this study may be unreliable.

In DNA form, the CDR3 reads TGTGCCAGCAGCACGAGGGCGGGAGCGGTACACAATGAGCAGTACTTC. It codes for CASSTRAGAVHNEQYF. This chain uses TRBV7-2 with TRBJ2-1; 7 nucleotides agree with TRBD2. The end of the DNA fits TRBJ2-7 better, so the J call may be wrong. Germline V lookup: CDR1 SGHTA, CDR2 FQGNSA. The CDR3 extends over 16 amino acids.

Only a few counts were recorded for this clonotype. One junction end disagrees with the germline gene, perhaps due to a read error. The chain uses TRBV7-7 and TRBJ2-5; 11 nucleotides agree with TRBD2. Germline CDR1 and CDR2: SSHAT and FNYEAQ (reference sequence). The CDR3 has 14 residues. Here the CDR3 DNA reads TGTGCTAGCAGCACTCTAGCGGGGGGAGAGACCCAGTACTTC. It translates to CASSTLAGGETQYF.

This clonotype was counted a few times. V is TRBV6-5 and J is TRBJ2-5, with a tentative D call TRBD1 (6 bases). The last part of the DNA fits TRBJ2-7 better; the J call may be wrong. The germline V gene has CDR1 MNHEY and CDR2 SVGAGI. The CDR3 contains 15 residues. The CDR3 loop is CASSLGTGQSYEQYF. CDR3 sequence (DNA): TGTGCCAGCAGTTTAGGAACAGGGCAATCCTACGAGCAGTACTTC.

By proportion, this clonotype is medium-sized. The rearrangement links TRBV27 to TRBJ2-1, with unresolved D. V lost 0 bases, J lost 9 bases, and 12 bases lay in between. Germline assignment: CDR1 MNHEY and CDR2 SMNVEV (reference sequence). This CDR3 contains 14 residues. DNA of the CDR3: TGTGCCAGCAGTTTATCTGTCACGGACGGTGAGCAGTTCTTC. It specifies CASSLSVTDGEQFF.

The chain is built from TRBV30 and TRBJ1-2, with D perhaps matching TRBD1 (5 bases). This CDR3 comprises 12 residues. Trimming stripped 8 bases from V and 4 bases from J, with 14 bases between. Per germline, CDR1 GTSNPN and CDR2 SVGIG (reference sequence). The CDR3 nucleotides read TGTGCCCGGGACGGTAGGGGCTATGGCTACACCTTC. Translation: CARDGRGYGYTF.

This clonotype was detected a few times. The rearrangement links TRBV6-1 to TRBJ2-1, with 8 bases fitting TRBD2. Germline V gives CDR1 MNHNS, CDR2 SASEGT. The ends lost 8 bases at V and 1 base at J; junction bases unmatched: 7. The length of the CDR3 is 15 residues. CDR3 nucleotides: TGTGCCAGCGTATCACTAGCGGAATCCTACAATGAGCAGTTCTTC. Protein product: CASVSLAESYNEQFF.

The chain is built from TRBV6-1 and TRBJ2-1; the match to TRBD2 covers 10 bases. V lost 8 bases, J lost 3 bases, and 4 bases stayed unmatched. Germline V gene lookup returns CDR1 MNHNS and CDR2 SASEGT. CDR3 size: 14 residues. The CDR3 is CASLPSGSYNEQFF. As DNA, the CDR3 is TGTGCCAGCCTCCCTAGCGGGAGCTACAATGAGCAGTTCTTC.